This entry lists 23 T cell receptor beta chains sequenced from one sample in a study of cytomegalovirus exposure and HLA in healthy donors. PCR amplification relied on 60 Vbeta primers (plus 13 Jbeta primers). Assay: immunoSEQ multiplex PCR; the TCRdb copy retains only in-frame clones and omits some. The sample yields 100,000 to 150,000 clones, roughly 80% seen once. The sequenced sample consisted of PBMCs. All receptors derive from a young woman in good health and CMV-seronegative.

The CDR3: CASSPPPRANTEAFF. DNA of the CDR3: TGTGCCAGCTCACCACCCCCCAGGGCGAACACTGAAGCTTTCTTT. This rearrangement joins TRBV18 to TRBJ1-1, with D possibly being TRBD1 (5 bases). The CDR3 totals 15 residues. Germline V gives CDR1 KGHSH, CDR2 LQKENI. The V and J ends lost 0 bases and 1 base respectively, with 9 bases between them.

This sequence joins TRBV11-2 and TRBJ2-7, with 12 bases that match TRBD1. Germline CDR1 is SGHAT and CDR2 is FQNNGV. With 2 bases clipped from V and 3 bases from J, the junction kept 8 bases outside the gene matches. The CDR3 runs 17 residues. Here the CDR3 reads CASSLRDRGRVDYEQYF. In DNA form, the CDR3 reads TGTGCCAGCAGCTTACGGGACAGGGGGCGCGTCGACTACGAGCAGTACTTC.

V and J are TRBV11-2 and TRBJ2-5; 10 positions match TRBD2. J gave up 12 bases and V 4 bases, and 8 bases lay outside the gene matches. The germline V gene encodes CDR1 SGHAT and CDR2 FQNNGV. The CDR3 contains 13 residues. The CDR3 coding sequence is TGTGCCAGCAGCTCATTAGCGGGAGGTGGGAAGTACTTC. It yields the protein CASSSLAGGGKYF.

The chain carries TRBV13 and TRBJ1-2, with TRBD1 matching over 8 bases. With 8 bases clipped from V and 8 bases from J, the junction kept 16 bases outside the gene matches. The CDR3 runs 15 residues. Germline loops: CDR1 PRHDT, CDR2 FYEKMQ (reference sequence). The CDR3 here is CASSWQGARLDGYTF. CDR3 in DNA: TGTGCCAGCTCCTGGCAGGGGGCGCGACTCGACGGCTACACCTTC.

The V call is TRBV5-4, the J call TRBJ1-4, with 7 bases fitting TRBD1. CDR3 length: 14 amino acids. V was clipped by 3 bases and J by 8 bases; unmatched bases: 7. In germline, CDR1 is SGHNT, CDR2 YYREEE (reference sequence). CDR3 residues: CASSSDRVREKLFF. The CDR3 DNA follows: TGTGCCAGCAGCTCTGACAGGGTTCGGGAAAAACTGTTTTTT.

The chain has TRBV7-9 and TRBJ2-5, with 10 bases lining up with TRBD1. J gave up 4 bases and V 5 bases, and 4 bases lay outside the gene matches. Germline CDR1 reads SEHNR; CDR2 reads FQNEAQ (reference sequence). This CDR3 region has 14 residues. The CDR3 protein is CASSRGTGAETQYF. For the CDR3, the DNA is TGTGCCAGCAGCCGAGGGACAGGGGCAGAGACCCAGTACTTC.

The chain employs TRBV6-1 and TRBJ2-7; D may be TRBD1 (6 bases). The CDR3 runs to 14 residues. V was cut by 5 bases and J by 2 bases, with 13 bases left in between. The germline V gene has CDR1 MNHNS and CDR2 SASEGT. CDR3 bases: TGTGCCAGCAGTCACCTGACAGGCACCTACGAGCAGTACTTC. It encodes CASSHLTGTYEQYF.

The chain recombines TRBV19 with TRBJ1-4, with 8 bases matching TRBD1. Germline CDR1 is LNHDA and CDR2 is SQIVND (reference sequence). V was clipped by 6 bases and J by 13 bases; unmatched bases: 16. CDR3 length equals 15 residues. CDR3 nucleotides: TGTGCCAGTAGGGATACAGGGGGTCGCGAGAAAGGACTGTTTTTT. As protein: CASRDTGGREKGLFF.

This rearrangement joins TRBV4-2 to TRBJ2-7; tentatively, D is TRBD2 (5 bases). This CDR3 comprises 15 residues. Germline loops: CDR1 LGHNA, CDR2 YNFKEQ. V was pared by 0 bases and J by 6 bases, with 15 bases between. The CDR3 sequence: CASSQELVPSSEQYF. The CDR3 bases are TGTGCCAGCAGCCAAGAACTAGTCCCGTCGAGCGAGCAGTACTTC.

The rearrangement uses TRBV9 and TRBJ1-1, with D perhaps matching TRBD1 (5 bases). CDR1 is SGDLS, CDR2 YYNGEE, per germline. Deletions cut 0 bases from V and 0 bases from J, with 9 bases between. CDR3 length equals 15 residues. DNA of the CDR3: TGTGCCAGCAGCGTAGGGACAACAATGAACACTGAAGCTTTCTTT. This translates into CASSVGTTMNTEAFF.

The sample holds a few counts of this clone. The chain combines TRBV29-1 with TRBJ2-1, with 12 bases identical to TRBD1. CDR1 and CDR2 from the germline V gene are SQVTM and ANQGSEA. The CDR3 runs to 13 residues. CDR3 loop: CSYPGQGADEQFF. The CDR3 bases are TGCAGTTACCCGGGACAGGGGGCTGATGAGCAGTTCTTC.

The chain employs TRBV6-5 and TRBJ1-2; 10 bases are shared with TRBD1. This CDR3 is 14 amino acids long. Germline V gene data show CDR1 as MNHEY and CDR2 as SVGAGI. The V and J ends lost 8 bases and 6 bases, in that order; junction bases with no gene match: 9. CDR3 sequence reads: CASLTPTGGDGYTF. The CDR3 bases are TGTGCCAGCCTAACCCCGACAGGGGGCGATGGCTACACCTTC.

The chain couples TRBV7-2 to TRBJ1-1, with TRBD1 matching 9 bases. The CDR3 covers 16 residues. V dropped 5 bases and J dropped 3; count of bases not matched to a gene: 10. Germline CDR1 reads SGHTA; CDR2 reads FQGNSA. CDR3 DNA sequence: TGTGCCAGCAGCGCCGACAGGGGGGGGGTGGACACTGAAGCTTTCTTT. It codes for CASSADRGGVDTEAFF.

CDR3 residues: CASSTDRNPNEKLFF. The CDR3, as DNA: TGTGCCAGTAGTACGGACAGAAACCCTAATGAAAAACTGTTTTTT. The J gene is TRBJ1-4, the V gene TRBV19; D is perhaps TRBD1 (6 bases). Germline V gene sequence: CDR1 LNHDA, CDR2 SQIVND (reference sequence). Trimming stripped 4 bases from V and 3 bases from J, with 12 bases between. The CDR3 totals 15 residues.

The gene calls are TRBV29-1 and TRBJ1-1; D may be TRBD1 (5 bases). The germline V gene encodes CDR1 SQVTM and CDR2 ANQGSEA. CDR3 length: 13 amino acids. V gave up 7 bases and J gave up 5 bases, with 17 bases separating them. The CDR3 DNA is TGCAGCGGTGCTTCGGGGCGGGGGACTGAAGCTTTCTTT. It translates to CSGASGRGTEAFF.

This chain links TRBV18 with TRBJ1-5, with D perhaps matching TRBD1 (6 bases). Germline V lookup: CDR1 KGHSH, CDR2 LQKENI. The V end lost 3 bases, the J end lost 1 base, and 13 bases lay between the germline ends. The CDR3 has 16 amino acids. The CDR3 sequence: CASSPNRDTSNQPQHF. As DNA, the CDR3 is TGTGCCAGCTCACCGAATAGGGACACCAGCAATCAGCCCCAGCATTTT. Complete variable domain (other parts from reference TRBV18 and TRBJ1-5): NAGVMQNPRHLVRRRGQEARLRCSPMKGHSHVYWYRQLPEEGLKFMVYLQKENIIDESGMPKERFSAEFPKEGPSILRIQQVVRGDSAAYFCASSPNRDTSNQPQHFGDGTRLSIL.

The chain carries TRBV5-1 and TRBJ1-2; possibly TRBD1 for D (6 bases). The CDR3 runs to 15 residues. In germline, CDR1 is SGHRS, CDR2 YFSETQ. V was shortened by 0 bases and J by 11 bases, with 20 bases between the two germline ends. CDR3 sequence: CASSLEESGVSRYTF. In nucleotides, the CDR3 is TGCGCCAGCAGCTTGGAAGAATCAGGGGTTTCACGGTACACCTTC.

V gene TRBV10-2 combines with J gene TRBJ2-5; no firm D call. The CDR3 is made up of 13 amino acids. The V end lost 5 bases, the J end lost 2 bases, and 9 bases lay between the germline ends. Germline V lookup: CDR1 WSHSY, CDR2 SAAADI. The DNA for the CDR3 is TGCGCCAGCAGTATGGCGGCTCAAGAGACCCAGTACTTC. This sequence encodes CASSMAAQETQYF.

This chain connects TRBV7-6 to TRBJ1-1; 9 bases map to TRBD1. J lost 2 bases, V lost 3 bases, and 7 bases had no gene match. This CDR3 contains 16 residues. Germline CDR1 reads SGHVS; CDR2 reads FNYEAQ. The DNA for the CDR3 is TGTGCCAGCAGCTTCCCCTCGGGACAGGGAAACACTGAAGCTTTCTTT. The encoded protein is CASSFPSGQGNTEAFF.

The chain uses TRBV29-1 and TRBJ2-7; no clear D gene. Germline V gives CDR1 SQVTM, CDR2 ANQGSEA. The CDR3 totals 13 residues. Trimming left V 1 base short and J 5 bases short, with 12 bases between. CDR3 sequence reads: CSVEGASAHEQYF. The CDR3 DNA follows: TGCAGCGTTGAAGGGGCCTCGGCCCACGAGCAGTACTTC.

V usage is TRBV6-1 and J usage is TRBJ2-3; a possible D gene is TRBD2 (6 bases). This CDR3 comprises 14 residues. V was trimmed by 6 bases and J by 3 bases, leaving 13 bases between them. Per the germline V gene, CDR1 is MNHNS and CDR2 is SASEGT. The CDR3 loop is CASSERVETDTQYF. CDR3 coding DNA: TGTGCCAGCAGCGAGCGGGTAGAAACAGATACGCAGTATTTT.

The chain combines TRBV7-9 with TRBJ2-3, with 9 nucleotides matching TRBD1. This CDR3 is built from 14 residues. Germline CDR1 is SEHNR and CDR2 is FQNEAQ (reference sequence). V lost 3 bases to trimming and J lost 4 bases; unmatched junction nucleotides: 2. CDR3 coding DNA: TGTGCCAGCAGCTTGGGACAGGGCGCAGATACGCAGTATTTT. Translated: CASSLGQGADTQYF.

V is TRBV19 and J is TRBJ1-1; 7 nucleotides match TRBD1. The trim removed 3 bases at V and 0 bases at J, leaving 1 base unmatched. Germline V gene sequence: CDR1 LNHDA, CDR2 SQIVND (reference sequence). The CDR3 consists of 14 residues. In DNA, the CDR3 is TGTGCCAGTAGTATGGGACAGCTGAACACTGAAGCTTTCTTT. Protein product: CASSMGQLNTEAFF.